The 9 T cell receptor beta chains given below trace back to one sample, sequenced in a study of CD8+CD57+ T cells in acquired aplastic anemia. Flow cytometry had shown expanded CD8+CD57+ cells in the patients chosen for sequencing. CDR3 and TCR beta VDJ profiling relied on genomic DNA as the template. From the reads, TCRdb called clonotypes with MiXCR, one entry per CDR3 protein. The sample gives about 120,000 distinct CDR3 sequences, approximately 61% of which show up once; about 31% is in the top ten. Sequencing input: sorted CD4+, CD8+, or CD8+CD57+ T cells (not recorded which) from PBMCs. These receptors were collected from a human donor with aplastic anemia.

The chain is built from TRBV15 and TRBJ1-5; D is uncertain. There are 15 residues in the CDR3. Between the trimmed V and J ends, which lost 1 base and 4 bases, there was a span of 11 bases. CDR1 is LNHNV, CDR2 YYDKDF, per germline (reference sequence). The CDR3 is CATSRGELMNQPQHF. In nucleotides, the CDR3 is TGTGCCACCAGCAGAGGCGAACTTATGAATCAGCCCCAGCATTTT.

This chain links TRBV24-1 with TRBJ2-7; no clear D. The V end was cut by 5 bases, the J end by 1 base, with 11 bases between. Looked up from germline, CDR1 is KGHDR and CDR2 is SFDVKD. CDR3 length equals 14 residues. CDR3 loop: CATSGATSSYEQYF. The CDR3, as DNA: TGTGCCACCAGTGGCGCGACTTCATCCTACGAGCAGTACTTC.

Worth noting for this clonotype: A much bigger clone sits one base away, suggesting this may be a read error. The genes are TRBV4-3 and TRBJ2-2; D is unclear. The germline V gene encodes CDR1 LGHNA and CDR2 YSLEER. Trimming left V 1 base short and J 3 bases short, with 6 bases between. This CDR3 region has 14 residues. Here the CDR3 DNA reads TGCGCCAGCAGCCAAGGCATACACACCGGGGAGCTGTTTTTT. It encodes CASSQGIHTGELFF.

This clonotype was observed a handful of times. The CDR3 DNA follows: TGTGCCAGCACTCAGACAGGGACCTACGAGCAGTACTTC. Protein: CASTQTGTYEQYF. The V and J genes are TRBV2 and TRBJ2-7; TRBD1 matches at 7 bases. CDR1 SNHLY and CDR2 FYNNEI come from the germline V gene. With V trimmed by 7 bases and J by 2 bases, 5 bases remained unmatched. The CDR3 is 13 residues long.

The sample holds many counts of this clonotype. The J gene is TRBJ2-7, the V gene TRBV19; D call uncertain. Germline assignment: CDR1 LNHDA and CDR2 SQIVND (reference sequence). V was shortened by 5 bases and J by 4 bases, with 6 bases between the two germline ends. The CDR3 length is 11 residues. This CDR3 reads CASSDLYEQYF. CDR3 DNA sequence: TGTGCCAGTAGTGACTTATACGAGCAGTACTTC.

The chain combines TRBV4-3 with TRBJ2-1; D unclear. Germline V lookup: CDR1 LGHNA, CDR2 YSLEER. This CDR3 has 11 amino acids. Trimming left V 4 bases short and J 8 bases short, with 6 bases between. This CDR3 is CASSPVHEQFF. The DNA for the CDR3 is TGCGCCAGCAGCCCCGTCCATGAGCAGTTCTTC.

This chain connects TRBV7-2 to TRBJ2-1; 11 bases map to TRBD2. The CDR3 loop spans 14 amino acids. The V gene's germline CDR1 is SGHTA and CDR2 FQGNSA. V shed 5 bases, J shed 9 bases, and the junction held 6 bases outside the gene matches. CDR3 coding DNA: TGTGCCAGCAGCCTTAGCGGGAGGGCCTTTGAGCAGTTCTTC. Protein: CASSLSGRAFEQFF.

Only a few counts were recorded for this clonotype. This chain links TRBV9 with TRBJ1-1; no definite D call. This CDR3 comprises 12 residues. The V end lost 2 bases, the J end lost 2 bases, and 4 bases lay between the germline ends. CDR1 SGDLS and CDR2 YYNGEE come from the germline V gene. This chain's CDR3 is CASSVENTEAFF. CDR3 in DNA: TGTGCCAGCAGCGTCGAAAACACTGAAGCTTTCTTT.

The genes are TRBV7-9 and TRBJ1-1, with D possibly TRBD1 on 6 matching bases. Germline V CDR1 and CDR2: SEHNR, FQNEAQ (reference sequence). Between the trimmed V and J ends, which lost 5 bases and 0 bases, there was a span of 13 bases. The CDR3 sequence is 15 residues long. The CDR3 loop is CASSPRTVVNTEAFF. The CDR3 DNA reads TGTGCCAGCAGCCCACGGACAGTTGTGAACACTGAAGCTTTCTTT.